The 6 T cell receptor beta chains listed next were all sequenced from one sample in a study of shared clonotypes between healthy human individuals. Sequenced by immunoSEQ multiplex PCR; TCRdb stores in-frame clones only, minus some. Of about 2,500,000 clones in the sample, 90% to 95% were seen once. The sequenced sample was naive CD4+ T cells sorted from blood. Regarding subset: CD45RA+ positively selected. These receptors all stem from a man younger than 30 in good health.

Here the CDR3 DNA reads TGTGCCAGCAGTTTTTTACGTGGAGCCAAAAACATTCAGTACTTC. Its protein product is CASSFLRGAKNIQYF. The chain links TRBV27 to TRBJ2-4; D remains ambiguous. CDR3 length equals 15 residues. Germline V gene sequence: CDR1 MNHEY, CDR2 SMNVEV (reference sequence). V was clipped by 3 bases and J by 0 bases, with 9 bases between them.

The chain couples TRBV7-9 to TRBJ2-2, with D possibly matching TRBD1 (6 bases). The CDR3 extends over 14 amino acids. V was clipped by 11 bases and J by 0 bases, with 13 bases between them. CDR1 and CDR2 from the germline V gene are SEHNR and FQNEAQ (reference sequence). CDR3 loop: CALRGQSNTGELFF. The CDR3 DNA reads as TGTGCCCTTAGAGGACAGTCGAACACCGGGGAGCTGTTTTTT.

This chain connects TRBV30 to TRBJ1-3; maybe TRBD1 (6 bases). The germline V and J ends were trimmed by 2 bases and 0 bases, with 14 bases remaining between them. Per germline, CDR1 GTSNPN and CDR2 SVGIG (reference sequence). The CDR3 contains 16 residues. CDR3 coding DNA: TGTGCCTGGAGTTGGGGGCAGGCGAGCTCTGGAAACACCATATATTTT. It encodes CAWSWGQASSGNTIYF.

The chain couples TRBV28 to TRBJ1-2; the D gene is possibly TRBD1 (5 bases). In germline, CDR1 is MDHEN, CDR2 SYDVKM. CDR3 length: 12 amino acids. V lost 3 bases to trimming and J lost 8 bases, with 10 bases between them. The CDR3 reads CASSLGGRGYTF. Here the CDR3 DNA reads TGTGCCAGCAGTTTGGGGGGAAGGGGCTACACCTTC.

The chain recombines TRBV6-1 with TRBJ2-7, with D tentatively TRBD1 (8 bases). V gave up 8 bases and J gave up 4 bases, with 18 bases separating them. This CDR3 has 14 amino acids. In germline, CDR1 is MNHNS, CDR2 SASEGT. The CDR3 loop reads CASWNRGGGYEQYF. DNA for the CDR3: TGTGCCAGCTGGAACAGGGGGGGCGGGTACGAGCAGTACTTC.

This chain joins TRBV2 and TRBJ1-2, with unresolved D. CDR1 is SNHLY, CDR2 FYNNEI, per germline. With 4 bases removed from V and 4 bases from J, the gap between germline ends came to 10 bases. This CDR3 has 13 amino acids. The DNA of the CDR3 is TGTGCCAGCAGTGTGGAAAAGAGCTATGGCTACACCTTC. Residues: CASSVEKSYGYTF.